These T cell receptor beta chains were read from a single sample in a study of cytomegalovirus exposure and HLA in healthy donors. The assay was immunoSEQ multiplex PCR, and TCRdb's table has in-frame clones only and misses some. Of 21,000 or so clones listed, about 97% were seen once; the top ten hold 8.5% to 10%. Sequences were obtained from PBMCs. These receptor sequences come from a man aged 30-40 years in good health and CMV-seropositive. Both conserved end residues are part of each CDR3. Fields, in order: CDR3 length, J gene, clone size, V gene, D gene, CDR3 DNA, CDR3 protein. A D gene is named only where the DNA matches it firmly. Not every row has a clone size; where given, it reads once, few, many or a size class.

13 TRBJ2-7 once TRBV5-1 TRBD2 TGCGCCAGCAGCTTTCAGCGGGAGTACGAGCAGTACTTC CASSFQREYEQYF
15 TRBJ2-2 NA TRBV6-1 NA TGTGCCAGCACTATGGGACAACCGAACACCGGGGAGCTGTTTTTT CASTMGQPNTGELFF
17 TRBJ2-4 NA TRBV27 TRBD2 TGTGCCAGCATTCATTACGGGAGGGCCAGGGTCGGAAACATTCAGTACTTC CASIHYGRARVGNIQYF
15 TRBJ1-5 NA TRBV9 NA TGTGCCAGCAGCGTAGGGGCGGGGATGTCTCAGCCCCAGCATTTT CASSVGAGMSQPQHF
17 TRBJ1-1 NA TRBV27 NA TGTGCCAGCAGCCCCCGATCTCTCCCTTTACCAGCAGGGCGGGCTTTCTTT CASSPRSLPLPAGRAFF
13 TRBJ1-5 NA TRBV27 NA TGTGCCAGCAGTTTCCGGGGGACTCAGCCCCAGCATTTT CASSFRGTQPQHF
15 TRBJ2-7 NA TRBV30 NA TGTGCCTGGAGCACCACGGGACTTAGAGTCTACGAGCAGTACTTC CAWSTTGLRVYEQYF
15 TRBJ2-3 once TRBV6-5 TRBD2 TGTGCCAGCACCCCACTAGCGCTCAGCACAGATACGCAGTATTTT CASTPLALSTDTQYF
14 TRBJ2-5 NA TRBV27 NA TGTGCCAGCAGTTTGCTAGCCCACCAAGAGACCCAGTACTTC CASSLLAHQETQYF
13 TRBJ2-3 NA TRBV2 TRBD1 TGTGCCAGTCCACCGGGACAGATAGATACGCAGTATTTT CASPPGQIDTQYF
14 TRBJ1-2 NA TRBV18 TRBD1 TGTGCCAGCTCACCACCGGGGGACAGAAGGGGCTACACCTTC CASSPPGDRRGYTF
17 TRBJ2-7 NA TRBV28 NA TGTGCCAGCAGTTTTAAATTGAGAGTTCCCCTGACCTACGAGCAGTACTTC CASSFKLRVPLTYEQYF
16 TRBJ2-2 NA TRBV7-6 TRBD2 TGTGCCAGCAGCTCCCGGGGGGGGGAGAACACCGGGGAGCTGTTTTTT CASSSRGGENTGELFF
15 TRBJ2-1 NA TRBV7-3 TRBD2 TGTGCCAGCGCAATCGAGGCGGGAGGTTACAATGAGCAGTTCTTC CASAIEAGGYNEQFF
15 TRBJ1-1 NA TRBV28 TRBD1 TGTGCCAGTCCTCGTCCCGACAGGGGGCCCACTGAAGCTTTCTTT CASPRPDRGPTEAFF
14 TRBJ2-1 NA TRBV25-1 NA TGTGCCAGCAGTGAATGGAGAGGTACAATGAAGCAGTTCTTC CASSEWRGTMKQFF
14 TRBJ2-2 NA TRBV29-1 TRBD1 TGCAGCGTCCGGACAGGGGGCAAGATCGGGGAGCTGTTTTTT CSVRTGGKIGELFF
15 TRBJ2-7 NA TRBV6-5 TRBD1 TGTGCCAGCAGTTGGGACAGCACGATTCCCTACGAGCAGTACTTC CASSWDSTIPYEQYF
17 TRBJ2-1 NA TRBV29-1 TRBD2 TGCAGCGTTCTAAGACTAGCGAGTTCCTCCTCCTACAATGAGCAGTTCTTC CSVLRLASSSSYNEQFF
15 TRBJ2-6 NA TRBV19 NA TGTGCCAGTTTGGTCACCGGGACAGGGGCCAACGTCCTGACTTTC CASLVTGTGANVLTF
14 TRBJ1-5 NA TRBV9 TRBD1 TGTGCCAGCAGCGGGGACAGGCCTGCCGAGCCCCAGCATTTT CASSGDRPAEPQHF
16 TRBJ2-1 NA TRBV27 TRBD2 TGTGCCAGCACAAAAGGGCTAGCGGATAGGTACAATGAGCAGTTCTTC CASTKGLADRYNEQFF
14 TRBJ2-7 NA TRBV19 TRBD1 TGTGCCAGTAGTAAGGGGACAGGGGGCTACGAGCAGTACTTC CASSKGTGGYEQYF
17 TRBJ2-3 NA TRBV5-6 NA TGTGCCAGCAGCTCGGTTCGCGGGGGCCTTAGCACAGATACGCAGTATTTT CASSSVRGGLSTDTQYF
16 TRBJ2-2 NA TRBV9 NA TGTGCCAGCAGCCCCCAGCGGACTGCGAACACCGGGGAGCTGTTTTTT CASSPQRTANTGELFF
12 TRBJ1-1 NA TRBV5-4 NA TGTGCCAGCAGCTTGGGAGACACTGAAGCTTTCTTT CASSLGDTEAFF
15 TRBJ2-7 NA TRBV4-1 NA TGCGCCAGCAGCCAAGGTGGGGGGTCCCGAGGCGAGCAGTACTTC CASSQGGGSRGEQYF
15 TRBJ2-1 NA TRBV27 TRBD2 TGTGCCAGCAGTGATAGCGGACTAGGCCTGCATGAGCAGTTCTTC CASSDSGLGLHEQFF
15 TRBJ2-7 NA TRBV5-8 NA TGTGCCAGCAGCTCCCGACCCCGGAGGGGCTACGAGCAGTACTTC CASSSRPRRGYEQYF
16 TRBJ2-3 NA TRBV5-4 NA TGTGCCAGCAGCTTCCCTAGCGTCAAGGAGGGAGATACGCAGTATTTT CASSFPSVKEGDTQYF
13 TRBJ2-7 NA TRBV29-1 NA TGCAGCGTTGGGACACTACACTCCTACGAGCAGTACTTC CSVGTLHSYEQYF
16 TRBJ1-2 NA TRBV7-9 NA TGTGCCAGCAGCGATTTCCCCGCGGTTAGGGGCTATGGCTACACCTTC CASSDFPAVRGYGYTF
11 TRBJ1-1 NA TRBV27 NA TGTGCCAGCAGTTTGGGGGGTGAAGCTTTCTTT CASSLGGEAFF
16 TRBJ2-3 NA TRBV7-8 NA TGTGCCAGGGGGGGACAGCACCTTCCTAGCACAGATACGCAGTATTTT CARGGQHLPSTDTQYF
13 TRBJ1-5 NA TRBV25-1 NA TGTGCCAGCAGTGCCCAACAGGGTCAGCCCCAGCATTTT CASSAQQGQPQHF
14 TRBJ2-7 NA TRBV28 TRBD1 TGTGCCAGCAGTACTGGGACAGGGGGCCACGAGCAGTACTTC CASSTGTGGHEQYF
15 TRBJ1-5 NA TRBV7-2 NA TGTGCCAGCAGCTTAGCGGGGGGGAGCAATCAGCCCCAGCATTTT CASSLAGGSNQPQHF
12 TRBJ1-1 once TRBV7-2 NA TGTGCCAGCAGCTATACAGGTCTGGAAGCTTTCTTT CASSYTGLEAFF
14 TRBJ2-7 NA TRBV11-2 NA TGTGCCAGCAGCTTGGTTAGCGGTTCCTACGAGCAGTACTTC CASSLVSGSYEQYF
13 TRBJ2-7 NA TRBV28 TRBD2 TGTGCCGCGGGGGGCAGCGGGGTCTACGAGCAGTACTTC CAAGGSGVYEQYF
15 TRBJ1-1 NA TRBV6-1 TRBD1 TGTGCCAGCAGTAGTCTAACAGGGGTCAGCACTGAAGCTTTCTTT CASSSLTGVSTEAFF
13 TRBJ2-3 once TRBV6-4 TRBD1 TGTGCCAGCAGTGGACAGGGTGGAGATACGCAGTATTTT CASSGQGGDTQYF
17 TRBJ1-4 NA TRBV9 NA TGTGCCAGCAGCGTAGGGTGGACAGAAAGGGGTAATGAAAAACTGTTTTTT CASSVGWTERGNEKLFF
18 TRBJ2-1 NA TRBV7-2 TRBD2 TGTGCCAGCAGCTTAAACGGGGGAACCGGGACTAGGGCCAATGAGCAGTTCTTC CASSLNGGTGTRANEQFF
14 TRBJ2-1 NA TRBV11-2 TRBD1 TGTGCCAGCAGCTTCCCCAGGGGGATCTATGAGCAGTTCTTC CASSFPRGIYEQFF
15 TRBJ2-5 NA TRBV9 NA TGTGCCAGCAGCGTAGTAGCTAGCGAGCAAGAGACCCAGTACTTC CASSVVASEQETQYF